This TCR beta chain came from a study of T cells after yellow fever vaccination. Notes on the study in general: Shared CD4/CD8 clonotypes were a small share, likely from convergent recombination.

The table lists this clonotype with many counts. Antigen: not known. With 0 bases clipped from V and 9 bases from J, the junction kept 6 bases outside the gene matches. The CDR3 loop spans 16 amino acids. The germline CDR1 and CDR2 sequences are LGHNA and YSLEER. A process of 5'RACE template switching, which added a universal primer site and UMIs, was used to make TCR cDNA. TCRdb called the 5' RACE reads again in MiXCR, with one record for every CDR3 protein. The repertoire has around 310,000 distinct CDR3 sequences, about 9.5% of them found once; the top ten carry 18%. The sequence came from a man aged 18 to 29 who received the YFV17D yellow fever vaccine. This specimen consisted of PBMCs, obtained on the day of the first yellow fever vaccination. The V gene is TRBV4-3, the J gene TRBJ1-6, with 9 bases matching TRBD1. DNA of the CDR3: TGCGCCAGCAGCCAAGATCCTGGGACAGGGATTTCACCCCTCCACTTT. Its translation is CASSQDPGTGISPLHF.